The T cell receptor beta chain described here comes from a study of T cell changes during pregnancy in multiple sclerosis. This table comes from immunoSEQ multiplex PCR, and its TCRdb copy is limited to in-frame clones, with some not included. This table has approximately 92,000 clones, approximately 93% appearing once. The ends were cut back, 5 bases at V and 4 bases at J, with 14 bases in the middle. Per the germline V gene, CDR1 is MNHEY and CDR2 is SMNVEV (reference sequence). The length of the CDR3 is 15 residues. The sequence came from a female donor with multiple sclerosis, enrolled in a pregnancy study. The sample was peripheral blood, taken after pregnancy. The V gene is TRBV27, the J gene TRBJ1-4; maybe TRBD1 (5 bases). The CDR3 coding sequence is TGTGCCAGCAGTGGATCGCGTCAGGGTAATGAAAAACTGTTTTTT. It is translated as CASSGSRQGNEKLFF.